This T cell receptor (beta chain) appears in the sequencing data of a study of blood T cell repertoires in COVID-19. In Seattle, patients joined the study during active infection and were tracked longitudinally. The V and J ends lost 3 bases and 7 bases, in that order; junction bases with no gene match: 7. The CDR3 loop spans 14 amino acids. Looked up from germline, CDR1 is SGHRS and CDR2 is YFSETQ. Clones were sequenced by immunoSEQ multiplex PCR, and TCRdb holds only the in-frame ones, with some missing. Here the sample spans about 260,000 clones, around 90% being singletons. This clonotype was sampled from a woman aged 70-85 years with COVID-19, enrolled during active disease. Sequenced: peripheral blood. The chain carries TRBV5-1 and TRBJ1-5, with TRBD1 matching 7 bases. The CDR3, as DNA: TGCGCCAGCAGCTGGACAGGAGGTGAACAGCCCCAGCATTTT. Translated: CASSWTGGEQPQHF.